This TCR beta chain was recovered during a study of post-analysis software for immune sequencing data. Whole-study context: Relapsing-remitting, secondary progressive and progressive-relapsing courses of multiple sclerosis were included. Study-level results: TRBV5-6, TRBV5-1 and TRBV20-1 were among roughly 5 TRBV segments more frequent in patients than controls. Strong co-clustering by F measure was evident for samples that had been prepared in the same batch. Versus controls, multiple sclerosis patients showed significantly lower diversity (normalized Chao1).

Unique molecular identifiers were carried by the TCR beta cDNA libraries. Yield was around 500,000 cDNA molecules from approximately 0.91 to 9.4 million T cells. TCRdb ran MiXCR on the PCR reads and lists one entry per CDR3 protein. The sample has about 200,000 distinct CDR3 sequences; 29% are singletons. The sample holds a few counts of this clonotype. Its matching antigen is unknown. V shed 5 bases and J 2 bases; nucleotides not matched to a gene: 8. The CDR3 has 16 amino acids. CDR1 is MNHNS and CDR2 is SASEGT in the germline V gene. The sequence was obtained from a girl aged 2-17 years with multiple sclerosis. Sequenced sample: blood. The chain couples TRBV6-1 to TRBJ2-7; 11 bases line up with TRBD1. CDR3: CASSSMGGQGAYEQYF. In DNA form, the CDR3 reads TGTGCCAGCAGTTCTATGGGGGGACAGGGGGCCTACGAGCAGTACTTC.